The 5 T cell receptor beta chains listed next were all sequenced from one sample in a study of blood T cell repertoires in COVID-19. Method: immunoSEQ multiplex PCR; TCRdb's copy keeps in-frame clones and lacks some. The repertoire holds about 220,000 clones, with 84% as singletons. The sequenced material came from peripheral blood. These receptor sequences come from a man in his fifties or sixties with active or convalescent COVID-19.

The genes are TRBV4-3 and TRBJ2-1, with a possible D match to TRBD2 (5 bases). CDR3 size: 15 residues. Germline V gene data show CDR1 as LGHNA and CDR2 as YSLEER. V lost 3 bases to trimming and J lost 6 bases, with 15 bases between them. The CDR3 region is CASSQVTGVRNEQFF. The CDR3 DNA reads TGCGCCAGCAGCCAGGTGACCGGGGTACGCAATGAGCAGTTCTTC.

This clone occurred once. This sequence joins TRBV2 and TRBJ1-5; a possible D gene is TRBD1 (5 bases). The CDR3 spans 14 residues. Trimming removed 2 bases from V and 5 bases from J, with 10 bases in between. Germline CDR1 SNHLY, CDR2 FYNNEI. The CDR3 protein is CASSEQGSYQPQHF. The DNA of the CDR3 is TGTGCCAGCAGTGAACAGGGCTCGTATCAGCCCCAGCATTTT.

The V call is TRBV14, the J call TRBJ2-1; D perhaps matches TRBD1 (6 bases). The ends were cut back, 4 bases at V and 0 bases at J, with 10 bases in the middle. This CDR3 comprises 15 residues. Germline values: CDR1 SGHDN, CDR2 FVKESK. The CDR3 DNA reads TGTGCCAGCAGCCGACAGGAGAGCTCCTACAATGAGCAGTTCTTC. It specifies CASSRQESSYNEQFF.

This chain uses TRBV7-2 with TRBJ2-1; D might be TRBD2 (5 bases). V lost 1 base to trimming and J lost 1 base, with 11 bases between them. From germline, CDR1 is SGHTA and CDR2 FQGNSA. The CDR3 is made up of 16 amino acids. CDR3 residues: CASSLGEGRSYNEQFF. CDR3 bases: TGTGCCAGCAGCTTAGGTGAGGGTAGGTCCTACAATGAGCAGTTCTTC.

This chain joins TRBV5-1 and TRBJ2-3, with D perhaps matching TRBD1 (6 bases). The germline V gene encodes CDR1 SGHRS and CDR2 YFSETQ. The CDR3 length is 16 residues. The ends were cut back, 2 bases at V and 3 bases at J, with 16 bases in the middle. CDR3 sequence reads: CASSFQPTGGTDTQYF. The DNA for the CDR3 is TGCGCCAGCAGCTTCCAACCGACAGGTGGGACAGATACGCAGTATTTT.